One and the same sample provided the 13 T cell receptor beta chains below, sequenced in a study of early T cells in non-severe SARS-CoV-2 infection. TCRdb reprocessed the 5' RACE reads via MiXCR and lists one record per CDR3 protein. The repertoire includes about 61,000 distinct CDR3 sequences, more than 10% of them detected once, and roughly 1.2% sits in the top ten. The material sequenced was whole blood, taken at baseline. Source of these receptors: an adult who was a healthcare worker with PCR-confirmed SARS-CoV-2 infection or an uninfected control (not recorded which). The donor label of this sample is uncertain.

This clonotype came up a few times. The chain joins TRBV20-1 to TRBJ2-5, with TRBD1 as a possible D gene (5 bases). Germline-derived CDR1 and CDR2 are DFQATT and SNEGSKA (reference sequence). V shed 1 base and J shed 5 bases, with 8 bases lying between them. The CDR3 loop spans 12 amino acids. The CDR3: CSARVKGETQYF. For the CDR3, the DNA is TGCAGTGCTAGAGTAAAGGGGGAGACCCAGTACTTC.

As concerns this clonotype: A much more abundant neighbour one base away suggests this may be a read error. The rearrangement joins TRBV2 to TRBJ1-5; 8 bases line up with TRBD1. Trimming at V came to 6 bases and at J to 1 base, leaving 8 bases not matched to a gene. The CDR3 has 16 amino acids. CDR1 is SNHLY, CDR2 FYNNEI, per germline. The DNA of the CDR3 is TGTGCCAGCAGGGGACAGGAGGCGATGAGCAATCAGCCCCAGCATTTT. The encoded protein is CASRGQEAMSNQPQHF.

The rearrangement uses TRBV7-3 and TRBJ1-5; D is perhaps TRBD1 (6 bases). Germline lookup yields CDR1 SGHTA and CDR2 FQGTGA. V was shortened by 3 bases and J by 1 base, with 16 bases between the two germline ends. CDR3 length equals 17 residues. The DNA of the CDR3 is TGTGCCAGCAGCTTCGAACAGGGCGTTAGGAGCAATCAGCCCCAGCATTTT. Its translation is CASSFEQGVRSNQPQHF.

The sample holds many counts of this clonotype. This chain connects TRBV7-3 to TRBJ1-6; 8 bases are shared with TRBD1. There are 15 residues in the CDR3. Trimming at V came to 5 bases and at J to 7 bases, leaving 7 bases not matched to a gene. CDR1 is SGHTA, CDR2 FQGTGA, per germline. CDR3 nucleotide sequence: TGTGCCAGCAGCCCGCGGACAGGGCGAAATTCACCCCTCCACTTT. As protein: CASSPRTGRNSPLHF.

The V call is TRBV7-2, the J call TRBJ2-5; D not resolved. The CDR3 is 14 residues long. The V end lost 1 base, the J end lost 4 bases, and 10 bases lay between the germline ends. Germline lookup yields CDR1 SGHTA and CDR2 FQGNSA. The DNA of the CDR3 is TGTGCCAGCAGCTTAGACGTGGCGAGAGAGACCCAGTACTTC. This sequence encodes CASSLDVARETQYF.

The rearrangement links TRBV5-1 to TRBJ2-7; 8 bases agree with TRBD1. There are 15 residues in the CDR3. Looked up from germline, CDR1 is SGHRS and CDR2 is YFSETQ. J lost 3 bases, V lost 4 bases, and 9 bases had no gene match. The CDR3 coding sequence is TGCGCCAGCAGCCCGGGTGGGACAGGCAACTACGAGCAGTACGTC. Amino acid sequence: CASSPGGTGNYEQYV.

This clonotype was seen at least ten times. The chain has TRBV27 and TRBJ1-2; TRBD1 might be the D (5 bases). Deletions cut 1 base from V and 2 bases from J, with 23 bases between. The CDR3 contains 19 residues. From germline, CDR1 is MNHEY and CDR2 SMNVEV (reference sequence). The CDR3 nucleotides are TGTGCCAGCAGTTTATGCACGCCCGGGACGGCAACTTGCAACTATGGCTACACCTTC. As protein: CASSLCTPGTATCNYGYTF.

The rearrangement uses TRBV19 and TRBJ2-3; D ambiguous. The CDR3 runs to 14 residues. Germline V gene lookup returns CDR1 LNHDA and CDR2 SQIVND (reference sequence). V lost 2 bases to trimming and J lost 1 base, with 7 bases between them. CDR3 in DNA: TGTGCCAGTAGTATACAAGGGCGCACAGATACGCAGTATTTT. Amino acids: CASSIQGRTDTQYF.

Only a few counts were recorded for this clonotype. The V and J genes are TRBV10-3 and TRBJ2-1; D is unclear. Germline CDR1 reads ENHRY; CDR2 reads SYGVKD. The CDR3 is 12 amino acids. With 6 bases removed from V and 7 bases from J, the gap between germline ends came to 10 bases. This CDR3 is CAIRSLENEQFF. CDR3 in DNA: TGTGCCATCAGATCTCTAGAGAATGAGCAGTTCTTC.

This clonotype was counted only a few times. The chain joins TRBV12-3 or TRBV12-4 to TRBJ1-3; the D gene is possibly TRBD1 (6 bases). V lost 5 bases and J 4 bases, leaving 6 bases between the germline ends. This CDR3 is built from 12 residues. The CDR3 sequence: CASSGQGNTIYF. In DNA form, the CDR3 reads TGTGCCAGCAGTGGACAGGGAAACACCATATATTTT.

This clonotype was counted only a few times. The DNA for the CDR3 is TGTGCCAGCAGTTCGAGCGGGGGTGCAGCGACCCAGTACTTC. Amino acid sequence: CASSSSGGAATQYF. The chain couples TRBV6-5 to TRBJ2-5; 8 nucleotides line up with TRBD2. The CDR3 sequence is 14 residues long. The junction had 8 bases not matched to a gene; V was cut back by 4 bases and J by 7 bases. Germline V gives CDR1 MNHEY, CDR2 SVGAGI.

V and J are TRBV7-3 and TRBJ1-3, with D perhaps matching TRBD1 (5 bases). Germline V CDR1 and CDR2: SGHTA, FQGTGA. Trimming pared 7 bases from V and 0 bases from J, leaving 10 bases between. This CDR3 comprises 14 residues. The CDR3 loop reads CASKRDSSGNTIYF. The DNA of the CDR3 is TGTGCCAGCAAGAGGGACTCCTCTGGAAACACCATATATTTT.

In this sample, this clonotype turned up many times. This chain connects TRBV24-1 to TRBJ2-1; D may match TRBD1 or TRBD2 (5 bases each). Per the germline V gene, CDR1 is KGHDR and CDR2 is SFDVKD. CDR3 length: 14 residues. Trimming took off 7 bases at V and 2 bases at J, with 11 bases between the two ends. CDR3 in DNA: TGTGCCACCAGCGGGGCTGACCCCTACAATGAGCAGTTCTTC. Translated: CATSGADPYNEQFF.